This T cell receptor beta chain came from a study of radiotherapy plus CTLA-4 blockade in lung cancer. As for the study in general: The study recorded objective responses in around 18% of patients and disease control in 25% to 35%.

With respect to this clone: No antigen is known for it.

Here immunoSEQ multiplex PCR was the method, and the copy in TCRdb shows in-frame clones only, minus some. The data contain some 50,000 clones, just under 85% of them seen just once; the ten biggest clones take up 4.5% to 5%. This CDR3 contains 13 residues. Germline loops: CDR1 SGHDN, CDR2 FVKESK. Deletions cut 1 base from V and 2 bases from J, with 6 bases between. Findings and limits, study-wide: Blood saw expansion of tumor-derived TCR clones after radiotherapy plus ipilimumab. Strongest reported response predictors: early blood clone changes and post-radiation interferon-beta.

Ipilimumab-mediated CTLA-4 blockade plus focal radiation was given to patients having chemo-refractory metastatic non-small-cell lung cancer. This TCR derives from a human donor with non-small cell lung cancer whose response to radiotherapy plus ipilimumab could not be evaluated. The rearrangement links TRBV14 to TRBJ2-7; tentatively, D is TRBD1 (5 bases). Specimen: peripheral blood, collected from a patient treated with radiotherapy plus ipilimumab. The CDR3 spells CASSQVQAYEQYF. The CDR3 bases are TGTGCCAGCAGCCAAGTACAGGCCTACGAGCAGTACTTC.